Listed below are T cell receptor beta chains from one sample, sequenced in a study of shared clonotypes between healthy human individuals. Generated by immunoSEQ multiplex PCR, the TCRdb table keeps only in-frame clones and is missing some. The sample has about 1 million clones, 60% to 80% seen once. Sequencing input: memory CD4+ T cells sorted from blood. These receptor sequences come from a young man in good health. The CDR3 runs from the conserved cysteine through the conserved F or W. D genes are given only for firm matches. Size tells how often a clone was seen (once, few, many) or the class of an expanded clone, and some rows leave it out.

D: -
size: -
J: TRBJ2-7
V: TRBV7-9
CDR3: CASSLSGSKDEQYF
DNA: TGTGCCAGCAGCTTATCAGGGAGTAAGGACGAGCAGTACTTC

D: TRBD1
size: -
J: TRBJ1-6
V: TRBV30
CDR3: CAWSLSMTGDSPLHF
DNA: TGTGCCTGGAGTCTATCCATGACAGGGGATTCACCCCTCCACTTT

D: TRBD1
size: -
J: TRBJ1-2
V: TRBV5-6
CDR3: CASSRPGTGILGYTF
DNA: TGTGCCAGCAGTCGCCCCGGGACAGGAATACTTGGCTACACCTTC

D: TRBD2
size: -
J: TRBJ2-3
V: TRBV19
CDR3: CASRKVLSGGSDTQYF
DNA: TGTGCCAGTAGGAAAGTGTTGAGCGGGGGGTCGGATACGCAGTATTTT

D: -
size: once
J: TRBJ2-7
V: TRBV6-6
CDR3: CASSLRDVDEQYF
DNA: TGTGCCAGCAGCCTCAGGGACGTCGACGAGCAGTACTTC

D: -
size: -
J: TRBJ1-6
V: TRBV5-1
CDR3: CASSVESSYNSPLHF
DNA: TGCGCCAGCAGCGTGGAAAGCTCCTATAATTCACCCCTCCACTTT

D: TRBD1
size: once
J: TRBJ1-1
V: TRBV6-5
CDR3: CASNDRAEAFF
DNA: TGTGCCAGCAACGACAGGGCTGAAGCTTTCTTT

D: -
size: -
J: TRBJ2-1
V: TRBV7-2
CDR3: CASSPPGLHSYNEQFF
DNA: TGTGCCAGCAGCCCCCCCGGCTTGCACTCCTACAATGAGCAGTTCTTC

D: -
size: -
J: TRBJ2-2
V: TRBV11-2
CDR3: CASSPRGWGSTGELFF
DNA: TGTGCCAGCAGCCCTCGGGGTTGGGGGAGCACCGGGGAGCTGTTTTTT

D: -
size: once
J: TRBJ1-5
V: TRBV7-9
CDR3: CASSSTGDNQPQHF
DNA: TGTGCCAGCAGCTCTACAGGAGACAATCAGCCCCAGCATTTT

D: -
size: -
J: TRBJ2-6
V: TRBV5-1
CDR3: CASRRSGANVLTF
DNA: TGCGCCAGCAGACGGTCTGGGGCCAACGTCCTGACTTTC

D: -
size: once
J: TRBJ1-2
V: TRBV2
CDR3: CASKQGYYGYTF
DNA: TGTGCCAGCAAACAGGGTTATTATGGCTACACCTTC

D: TRBD2
size: -
J: TRBJ2-2
V: TRBV28
CDR3: CASSLASRLAGGRWTGELFF
DNA: TGTGCCAGCAGTTTAGCCAGCCGACTAGCGGGGGGGCGGTGGACCGGGGAGCTGTTTTTT

D: -
size: -
J: TRBJ2-1
V: TRBV9
CDR3: CASSVGVVQLTGDQFF
DNA: TGTGCCAGCAGCGTAGGGGTTGTTCAGTTGACAGGAGACCAGTTCTTC

D: -
size: -
J: TRBJ1-4
V: TRBV25-1
CDR3: CASSERAGNEKLFF
DNA: TGTGCCAGCAGTGAACGGGCTGGGAACGAAAAACTGTTTTTT

D: TRBD2
size: -
J: TRBJ2-6
V: TRBV5-4
CDR3: CASSGGLAGSGANVLTF
DNA: TGTGCCAGCAGCGGGGGACTAGCGGGGTCTGGGGCCAACGTCCTGACTTTC

D: -
size: -
J: TRBJ1-2
V: TRBV6-4
CDR3: CASSDSKKISYGYTF
DNA: TGTGCCAGCAGTGACTCGAAGAAAATTAGCTATGGCTACACCTTC

D: -
size: -
J: TRBJ2-1
V: TRBV29-1
CDR3: CSVEGGVPANYNEQFF
DNA: TGCAGCGTTGAAGGCGGGGTCCCCGCTAATTACAATGAGCAGTTCTTC

D: -
size: -
J: TRBJ1-1
V: TRBV7-2
CDR3: CASSFFRSEAFF
DNA: TGTGCCAGCAGCTTTTTCAGATCGGAAGCTTTCTTT

D: TRBD1
size: once
J: TRBJ1-2
V: TRBV28
CDR3: CASNKSGTGGGYTF
DNA: TGTGCCAGCAACAAATCCGGGACAGGGGGAGGCTACACCTTC

D: TRBD1
size: -
J: TRBJ2-7
V: TRBV5-1
CDR3: CASSLGTGIYEQYF
DNA: TGCGCCAGCAGCTTAGGGACAGGGATCTACGAGCAGTACTTC

D: TRBD1
size: -
J: TRBJ2-3
V: TRBV7-6
CDR3: CASSLDKGGNTDTQYF
DNA: TGTGCCAGCAGCTTAGATAAAGGGGGCAACACAGATACGCAGTATTTT

D: -
size: once
J: TRBJ2-7
V: TRBV5-1
CDR3: CASSLEHTYEQYF
DNA: TGCGCCAGCAGCTTGGAACATACCTACGAGCAGTACTTC

D: -
size: -
J: TRBJ1-1
V: TRBV6-5
CDR3: CASSSGTAEAFF
DNA: TGTGCCAGCAGTTCGGGGACGGCAGAAGCTTTCTTT

D: TRBD2
size: -
J: TRBJ2-7
V: TRBV7-2
CDR3: CASSPGTSGGIYEQYF
DNA: TGTGCCAGCAGCCCTGGGACTAGCGGGGGGATTTACGAGCAGTACTTC

D: -
size: -
J: TRBJ2-3
V: TRBV5-6
CDR3: CASSLGLSGSSTDTQYF
DNA: TGTGCCAGCAGCTTGGGGCTGAGCGGCTCGAGCACAGATACGCAGTATTTT

D: -
size: -
J: TRBJ1-4
V: TRBV6-1
CDR3: CASNSGVGEKLFF
DNA: TGTGCCAGCAATTCAGGGGTTGGTGAAAAACTGTTTTTT

D: -
size: -
J: TRBJ2-7
V: TRBV30
CDR3: CAWSVRDSYEQYF
DNA: TGTGCCTGGAGTGTCCGGGACTCCTACGAGCAGTACTTC

D: -
size: -
J: TRBJ1-3
V: TRBV6-1
CDR3: CASREGEYSGNTIYF
DNA: TGTGCCAGCAGAGAAGGGGAGTACTCTGGAAACACCATATATTTT

D: TRBD2
size: -
J: TRBJ2-7
V: TRBV18
CDR3: CASSLGTSGPYEQYF
DNA: TGTGCCAGCTCACTCGGGACTAGCGGCCCCTACGAGCAGTACTTC

D: -
size: -
J: TRBJ2-3
V: TRBV4-1
CDR3: CASSPDTRTDTQYF
DNA: TGCGCCAGCAGCCCAGACACTCGCACAGATACGCAGTATTTT

D: -
size: -
J: TRBJ1-2
V: TRBV5-8
CDR3: CASSLARLGGYTF
DNA: TGTGCCAGCAGCCTGGCGCGGTTAGGGGGCTACACCTTC

D: TRBD1
size: -
J: TRBJ1-1
V: TRBV10-1
CDR3: CASRGTGNTEAFF
DNA: TGCGCCAGCAGAGGGACAGGGAACACTGAAGCTTTCTTT

D: -
size: -
J: TRBJ1-6
V: TRBV27
CDR3: CASSLRLNRGLHSPLHF
DNA: TGTGCCAGCAGTTTACGCCTAAACAGAGGTCTTCATTCACCCCTCCACTTT

D: -
size: few
J: TRBJ2-7
V: TRBV29-1
CDR3: CSVRLGANLEQYF
DNA: TGCAGCGTTCGACTGGGGGCGAATCTCGAGCAGTACTTC

D: TRBD1
size: -
J: TRBJ1-1
V: TRBV6-5
CDR3: CATGEVSKTEAFF
DNA: TGTGCGACAGGGGAAGTAAGTAAGACTGAAGCTTTCTTT

D: -
size: -
J: TRBJ2-7
V: TRBV5-1
CDR3: CASSLVGGPPIEQYF
DNA: TGCGCCAGCAGCTTGGTGGGGGGGCCCCCTATCGAGCAGTACTTC

D: -
size: -
J: TRBJ2-1
V: TRBV2
CDR3: CASNGLFSYNEQFF
DNA: TGTGCCAGCAATGGACTATTCTCCTACAATGAGCAGTTCTTC

D: TRBD2
size: -
J: TRBJ2-1
V: TRBV6-5
CDR3: CASSYSGGSYNEQFF
DNA: TGTGCCAGCAGTTACTCGGGGGGGTCCTACAATGAGCAGTTCTTC

D: TRBD2
size: -
J: TRBJ2-7
V: TRBV5-4
CDR3: CASSLEGLAGGEQYF
DNA: TGTGCCAGCAGCTTGGAGGGACTAGCGGGAGGCGAGCAGTACTTC

D: TRBD1
size: -
J: TRBJ2-7
V: TRBV6-5
CDR3: CASRGTGGTYEQYF
DNA: TGTGCCAGCAGGGGGACAGGTGGAACCTACGAGCAGTACTTC

D: TRBD1
size: -
J: TRBJ1-2
V: TRBV18
CDR3: CASSPRQGADGYTF
DNA: TGTGCCAGCTCACCGAGACAGGGGGCCGATGGCTACACCTTC

D: -
size: -
J: TRBJ1-3
V: TRBV15
CDR3: CATSRDVGSRSGNTIYF
DNA: TGTGCCACCAGCAGAGATGTGGGGTCACGCTCTGGAAACACCATATATTTT

D: -
size: -
J: TRBJ2-5
V: TRBV29-1
CDR3: CSVLDRNQETQYF
DNA: TGCAGCGTTCTGGACAGAAACCAAGAGACCCAGTACTTC

D: -
size: -
J: TRBJ1-4
V: TRBV9
CDR3: CASSALGGGANEKLFF
DNA: TGTGCCAGCAGCGCCCTTGGGGGGGGAGCTAATGAAAAACTGTTTTTT

D: -
size: -
J: TRBJ2-1
V: TRBV7-9
CDR3: CASSAVHRGGEFF
DNA: TGTGCCAGCAGCGCCGTACACAGGGGAGGGGAGTTCTTC

D: TRBD1
size: -
J: TRBJ1-2
V: TRBV7-9
CDR3: CASSLGGQASGYTF
DNA: TGTGCCAGCAGCTTAGGCGGACAGGCTAGTGGCTACACCTTC

D: -
size: -
J: TRBJ1-1
V: TRBV10-3
CDR3: CAIRGDREKAFF
DNA: TGTGCCATCAGGGGGGACCGAGAAAAGGCTTTCTTT

D: TRBD1
size: -
J: TRBJ2-3
V: TRBV5-1
CDR3: CASSLAPGQGLTDTQYF
DNA: TGCGCCAGCAGCTTGGCCCCGGGACAGGGGTTGACAGATACGCAGTATTTT

D: -
size: -
J: TRBJ1-2
V: TRBV6-1
CDR3: CASTTLGFYTF
DNA: TGTGCCAGCACGACATTGGGGTTCTACACCTTC

D: -
size: -
J: TRBJ1-5
V: TRBV27
CDR3: CASTRGGVGHSNQPQHF
DNA: TGTGCCAGCACCCGAGGAGGGGTGGGACATAGCAATCAGCCCCAGCATTTT

D: -
size: -
J: TRBJ1-2
V: TRBV18
CDR3: CASSRLYSGINYGYTF
DNA: TGTGCCAGCTCACGTCTTTATTCAGGGATTAACTATGGCTACACCTTC

D: -
size: -
J: TRBJ1-2
V: TRBV9
CDR3: CASSANRTGYGYTF
DNA: TGTGCCAGCAGCGCCAACCGGACGGGCTATGGCTACACCTTC

D: TRBD1
size: -
J: TRBJ2-5
V: TRBV5-1
CDR3: CASRSTGARETQYF
DNA: TGCGCCAGCAGGTCGACAGGGGCGAGAGAGACCCAGTACTTC